In its sample, the clone carrying this T cell receptor beta chain was seen a few times. This sample was taken from a study of metastatic and nonmetastatic thyroid tumors. TCRdb used MiXCR to call clones anew from the PCR reads. The sample has about 8,000 clones, 20% to 30% seen once. None of the patients had undergone any treatment ahead of thyroid surgery. Looked up from germline, CDR1 is MNHEY and CDR2 is SMNVEV (reference sequence). The V gene end was trimmed by 5 bases and the J gene end by 4 bases; junction bases not matched to a gene: 4. CDR3 size: 14 residues. The V gene is TRBV27, the J gene TRBJ2-7; 11 nucleotides match TRBD2. This sequence was found in a female donor with papillary thyroid cancer or a benign thyroid nodule (not recorded which). Some clones in this sample may be carry-over from other donors' samples. Sample: tumor tissue. The CDR3 loop is CASSPLAGAYEQYF. CDR3 DNA: TGTGCCAGCAGTCCACTAGCGGGGGCATACGAGCAGTACTTC.